The 5 T cell receptor beta chains in this list originate from one sample, sequenced in a study of glioma-infiltrating T cells. Amplification of TCR alpha and beta CDR3 regions from RNA used iRepertoire nested multiplex PCR. TCRdb re-derived calls from the multiplex PCR reads in MiXCR, one entry per CDR3 protein. Of 170,000 or so distinct CDR3 sequences detected, roughly 45% appear once; the ten largest clones hold 4% to 6.5%. The sequenced sample was glioma tissue, nonneoplastic brain tissue, or PBMCs (not recorded which). The source is a human donor with low-grade glioma or glioblastoma, undergoing nonglioma brain surgery, or in good health (not recorded which).

About this clonotype: A much larger clonotype is one base distant, so this may be a read error. V usage is TRBV19 and J usage is TRBJ1-5; D gene ambiguous. From germline, CDR1 is LNHDA and CDR2 SQIVND (reference sequence). The CDR3 is made up of 13 amino acids. The V gene lost 7 bases and the J gene lost 5 bases, with 12 bases spanning the gap. The CDR3 reads CASTGGGDQPQHF. In DNA, the CDR3 is TGTGCCAGTACTGGCGGCGGGGATCAGCCCCAGCATTTT.

In the case of this clonotype: At one end, the junction sequence differs from germline, possibly due to a read error. The V call is TRBV2, the J call TRBJ2-1; possibly TRBD2 for D (6 bases). The CDR3 spans 14 residues. CDR1 SNHLY and CDR2 FYNNEI come from the germline V gene. CDR3 loop: CASSEGRGNNERFF. CDR3 DNA: TGTGCCAGCAGTGAAGGCCGGGGGAACAATGAGCGGTTCTTC.

The chain recombines TRBV10-2 with TRBJ2-1; the D gene is possibly TRBD1 (5 bases). The CDR3 is 13 residues long. From germline, CDR1 is WSHSY and CDR2 SAAADI. Trimming removed 7 bases at V and 3 bases at J, with 10 bases between. In DNA form, the CDR3 reads TGCGCCAGCACTGGACAAAACTACAATGAGCAGTTCTTC. Translation: CASTGQNYNEQFF.

This clonotype was seen at least ten times. The chain combines TRBV12-3 or TRBV12-4 with TRBJ2-3, with TRBD2 matching 8 bases. The CDR3 loop spans 13 amino acids. With V trimmed by 6 bases and J by 6 bases, 5 bases remained unmatched. The CDR3 region has the DNA TGTGCCAGCAGAACGGGAGGGGTGGATACGCAGTATTTT. Translated, it gives CASRTGGVDTQYF.

The CDR3 reads CASSQDQRVGSYNEQFF. CDR3 nucleotide sequence: TGCGCCAGCAGCCAAGATCAGCGGGTAGGCTCCTACAATGAGCAGTTCTTC. This rearrangement joins TRBV4-1 to TRBJ2-1; weak D call: TRBD2 (6 bases). The CDR3 totals 17 residues. V was pared by 0 bases and J by 0 bases, with 12 bases between. CDR1 MGHRA and CDR2 YSYEKL come from the germline V gene.